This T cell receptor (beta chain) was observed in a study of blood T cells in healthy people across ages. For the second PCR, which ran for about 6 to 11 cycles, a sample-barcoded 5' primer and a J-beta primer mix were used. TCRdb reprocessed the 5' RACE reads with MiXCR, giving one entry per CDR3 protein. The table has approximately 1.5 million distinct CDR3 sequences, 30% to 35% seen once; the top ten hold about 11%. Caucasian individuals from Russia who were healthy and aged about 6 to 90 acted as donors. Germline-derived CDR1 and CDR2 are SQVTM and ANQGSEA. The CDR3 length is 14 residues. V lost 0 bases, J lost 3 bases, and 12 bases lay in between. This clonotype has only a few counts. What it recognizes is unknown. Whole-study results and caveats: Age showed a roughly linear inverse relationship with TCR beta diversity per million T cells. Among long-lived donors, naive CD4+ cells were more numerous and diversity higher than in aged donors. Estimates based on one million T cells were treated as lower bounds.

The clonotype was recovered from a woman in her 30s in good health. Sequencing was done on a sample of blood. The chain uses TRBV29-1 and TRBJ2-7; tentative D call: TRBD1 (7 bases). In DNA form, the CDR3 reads TGCAGCGTTGAAGATACCAGGGGGGACTACGAGCAGTACTTC. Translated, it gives CSVEDTRGDYEQYF.